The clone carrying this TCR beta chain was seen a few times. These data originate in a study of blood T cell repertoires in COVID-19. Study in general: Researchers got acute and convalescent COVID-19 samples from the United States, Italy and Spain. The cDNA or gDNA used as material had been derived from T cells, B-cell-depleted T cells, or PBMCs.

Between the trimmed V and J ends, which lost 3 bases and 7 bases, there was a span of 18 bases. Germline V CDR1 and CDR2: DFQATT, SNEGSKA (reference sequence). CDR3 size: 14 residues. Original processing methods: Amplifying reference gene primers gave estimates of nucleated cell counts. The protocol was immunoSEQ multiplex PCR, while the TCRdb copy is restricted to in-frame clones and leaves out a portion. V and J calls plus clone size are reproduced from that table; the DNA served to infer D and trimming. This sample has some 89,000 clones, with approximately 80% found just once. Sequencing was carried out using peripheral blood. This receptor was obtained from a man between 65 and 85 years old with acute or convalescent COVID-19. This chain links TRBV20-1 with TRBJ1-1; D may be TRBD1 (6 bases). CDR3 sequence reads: CSASVDRTSLEAFF. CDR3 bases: TGCAGTGCTAGTGTCGACAGGACCTCACTTGAAGCTTTCTTT.